This is a list of T cell receptor beta chains from one sample in a study of CD8 T cells in Susac syndrome. Each CDR3 protein gets one entry after TCRdb re-called the immunoSEQ multiplex PCR reads with MiXCR. The sample lists about 400,000 distinct CDR3 sequences, 85% to 90% seen once, with 0.12% in the top ten. What was sequenced was CD8+ T cells from PBMCs. These receptors all stem from a human donor with multiple sclerosis. CDR3s include the opening cysteine and the closing phenylalanine or tryptophan.

v_gene,CDR3aa
TRBV4-1,CASSQEKRGGETQYF
TRBV6-1,CASSEGIGQSYNEQFF
TRBV7-2,CASSLSGGLSNQPQHF
TRBV20-1,CSAPQGSETQYF
TRBV30,CAWSGDVGKFF
TRBV4-1,CASSHLTGGSEAFF
TRBV7-9,CASSFGTTMNTEAFF
TRBV27,CASSFSKVSYNEQFF
TRBV29-1,CSVGGLAGVGVTQYF
TRBV7-9,CASSPWDSPYEQYF
TRBV27,CASSLARAAYEQYF
TRBV7-6,CASSLGPRGRGSGNEQFF
TRBV27,CASSDRDSSIEQYF
TRBV10-1,CASSESSGFYEQYF
TRBV4-1,CASSQGAGRSGGNTIYF
TRBV6-1,CASSIPDRSYGYTF
TRBV5-4,CASSLAVLGDPLEYSGANVLTF
TRBV5-5,CASSLGTGTHEQYF
TRBV7-8,CASSLVIGYEQYF
TRBV3-1,CASSQDLLNSYNEQFF
TRBV12-3/TRBV12-4,CASSESQLTDGGGYTF
TRBV27,CASRPGQGEGEQFF
TRBV4-1,CASSQRGTGSTDTQYF
TRBV4-1,CASSVSGVDNEQFF
TRBV11-2,CASSNAGSFQETQYF
TRBV29-1,CSVFIGTGKYEQYF
TRBV5-5,CASSVGRDSYEQYF
TRBV5-5,CASSSGLAGVLQETQYF
TRBV3-1,CASSPYPSGDEQYF
TRBV12-3/TRBV12-4,CASSLGDPQEGEQFF
TRBV27,CASSPKFPGLAGVDEQFF
TRBV24-1,CATSEHNHRDRGYSNQPQHF
TRBV11-1,CASSLAAGSEAFF
TRBV7-2,CASSPRDSLGEKLFF
TRBV4-1,CASSQGISEYQETQYF
TRBV5-4,CASSGVMNTEAFF
TRBV2,CASKDDTEAFF
TRBV5-4,CASSSLGTGDPNEKLFF
TRBV7-8,CASRSLTSGRAYEQFF
TRBV13,CASSIRDRVSTGELFF
TRBV7-9,CASSLVAGFAAEAFF
TRBV12-3/TRBV12-4,CASSDTPTAGYTF
TRBV4-1,CASSQVGTEQETQYF
TRBV19,CASSIRLASYNEQFF
TRBV6-1,CASSGLAGANVLTF
TRBV7-9,CASSLGAGTENTGELFF
TRBV4-1,CASSQIGTDTQYF